The T cell receptor (beta chain) under discussion was sequenced for a study of T-cell reconstitution after alpha-beta-depleted transplantation in children. Germline trimming cut 0 bases from V and 6 bases from J; bases unmatched to any gene: 11. This CDR3 is built from 16 residues. Germline CDR1 reads SGHTA; CDR2 reads FQGTGA. Preparation of the TCRbeta library involved a method that used unique molecular identifiers. TCRdb redid the calling of the PCR reads with MiXCR, one entry per CDR3 protein. The sample consists of 500,000 or so distinct CDR3 sequences, about 31% of them appearing once. The V call is TRBV7-3, the J call TRBJ2-7; 7 nucleotides align to TRBD2. The sequence was obtained from a human donor who donated a stem cell graft to a child with aplastic anemia. The sample was PBMCs from the stem cell graft donor, taken from the stem cell graft. CDR3 in amino acids: CASSLTPGGSVGEQYF. For the CDR3, the DNA is TGTGCCAGCAGCTTAACGCCGGGCGGGAGCGTTGGCGAGCAGTACTTC.